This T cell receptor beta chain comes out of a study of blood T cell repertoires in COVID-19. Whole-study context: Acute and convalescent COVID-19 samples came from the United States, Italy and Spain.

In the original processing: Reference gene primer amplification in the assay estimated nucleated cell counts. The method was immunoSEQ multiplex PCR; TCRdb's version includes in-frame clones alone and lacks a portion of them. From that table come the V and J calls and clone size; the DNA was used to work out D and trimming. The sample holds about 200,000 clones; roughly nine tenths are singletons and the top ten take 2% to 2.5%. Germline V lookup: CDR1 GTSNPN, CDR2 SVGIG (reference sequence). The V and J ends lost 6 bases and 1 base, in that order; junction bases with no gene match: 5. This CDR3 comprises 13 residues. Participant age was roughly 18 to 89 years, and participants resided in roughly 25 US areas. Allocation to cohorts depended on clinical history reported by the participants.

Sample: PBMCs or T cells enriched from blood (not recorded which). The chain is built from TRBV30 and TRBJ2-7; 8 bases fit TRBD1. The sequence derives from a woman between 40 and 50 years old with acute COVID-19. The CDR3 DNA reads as TGTGCCTGTGACCGGGACAGGTCCTACGAGCAGTACTTC. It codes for CACDRDRSYEQYF.